This TCR beta chain is drawn from a study of cytomegalovirus exposure and HLA in healthy donors. Study at large: An earlier analysis found around 120 million unique TCR beta sequences from about 190 million T cells.

Whole-study findings and limits: Reported results showed that the classifier diagnosed cytomegalovirus status with high specificity and sensitivity. TCR beta V- and J-gene trimming, according to a later analysis, was linked to a missense DCLRE1C variant.

This clone was counted a few times. Its target is unknown. Researchers ran the PCR with 60 Vbeta and 13 Jbeta primers. The table came from immunoSEQ multiplex PCR; TCRdb's copy has only in-frame clones and leaves some out. This table has roughly 120,000 clones, around 8.5% appearing once. Trimming took 2 bases from V and 5 from J; bases not matched to a gene: 5. Germline CDR1 and CDR2: SNHLY and FYNNEI. The CDR3 runs 14 residues. This sequence joins TRBV2 and TRBJ2-7, with 8 bases lining up with TRBD1. The material sequenced was PBMCs. The sequence was obtained from a man aged 40-55 years in good health and CMV-seronegative. The CDR3 is CASSERSGGHEQYF. Written as DNA, the CDR3 is TGTGCCAGCAGTGAAAGGTCAGGGGGCCACGAGCAGTACTTC.